The source of this TCR beta chain is a study of shared clonotypes between healthy human individuals. Whole-study findings and limits: Shared clonotypes across all four donors exceeded non-shared ones in generation probability.

Tens of thousands of T cell genomes, or approximately 0.2 ug DNA, went into the sorted-subset replicate PCRs. Profiled with immunoSEQ multiplex PCR; TCRdb holds only in-frame clones, not every one. The sample lists millions of clones, about 93% occurring once. Worth noting for this clone: Its antigen is not identified.

It was CD45RO-negative cells, positively selected for CCR7, that made up naive CD8 cells, with terminally differentiated effector memory CD45RA+ cells excluded. The donor population consisted of healthy HIV-negative adults with no recent acute infections or vaccinations. All of the donors resided in Nashville, Tennessee, and each was a Caucasian adult. Source material: naive CD8+ T cells from PBMCs. The sequence was collected from a man aged 18 to 29 in good health. Some clones in this sample may be carry-over from other donors' samples.

The DNA for the CDR3 is TGTGCCAGCAGCTGGATGAACACTGAAGCTTTCTTT. Translating it yields CASSWMNTEAFF. This chain connects TRBV7-8 to TRBJ1-1; no clear D gene. V lost 4 bases, J lost 0 bases, and 3 bases lay in between. This CDR3 region has 12 residues. The V gene's germline CDR1 is SGHVS and CDR2 FQNEAQ.